This is a list of T cell receptor beta chains from one sample in a study of shared clonotypes between healthy human individuals. Assay used: immunoSEQ multiplex PCR; TCRdb lists only in-frame clones, some missing. Among about 1.9 million clones listed, 80% to 95% were seen once. Sample: naive CD8+ T cells from PBMCs. These TCRs come from a young man in good health. Some clones in this sample may be carry-over from other donors' samples. The CDR3 runs from the conserved cysteine through the conserved F or W. The order of the fields is V gene, D gene, CDR3 protein. The D gene is left open where the match is weak.

TRBV10-3 TRBD1 CAISGDRSYEQYF
TRBV9 TRBD2 CASSPRGLAGGNEQFF
TRBV11-1 - CASSLVGDQETQYF
TRBV6-1 - CASIRGVYEQYF
TRBV7-2 - CASSLYRSRAGELFF
TRBV28 - CASSLTASGNTIYF
TRBV6-1 TRBD1 CASSEVGQGGTEAFF
TRBV29-1 TRBD1 CSAHPGTGNVDTQYF
TRBV4-1 TRBD2 CASSIHGGGTEQYF
TRBV7-3 TRBD2 CASSDIAGGTDTQYF
TRBV9 TRBD1 CASTKDRGQGMVNEQFF
TRBV19 TRBD1 CASSIGQGARVYNEQFF
TRBV15 - CATRSTGQGQPQHF
TRBV30 TRBD1 CAWRPHRGLGVTEAFF
TRBV29-1 TRBD2 CSVNGLAGYTDTQYF
TRBV10-3 TRBD1 CASRGPVGEKLFF
TRBV7-9 - CASSDYRAAYEQYF
TRBV5-4 - CASSVDSYEQYF
TRBV6-1 TRBD1 CASRSDRVNSYEQYF
TRBV9 - CASSPPGTEAFF
TRBV9 - CASSAGTQYQETQYF
TRBV19 - CATGLGTEAFF
TRBV19 - CASSKLAERADTQYF
TRBV5-1 - CASSLGRGGTGELFF
TRBV18 - CASSPPLGQDYEQYF
TRBV7-9 - CASSLGGYSGNTIYF
TRBV4-2 - CASSQGPDYNEQFF
TRBV27 TRBD1 CASSPGDRTNYGYTF